This entry lists 25 T cell receptor beta chains sequenced from one sample in a study of shared clonotypes between healthy human individuals. Sequencing was performed with immunoSEQ multiplex PCR; in TCRdb, only in-frame clones are kept and a portion is missing. Among more than 1,200,000 clones listed, 97% to 99% were seen once. Sample: naive CD4+ T cells sorted from blood. Subset indicated: CD45RA+ positively selected. These receptors all stem from a man younger than 40 in good health.

V gene TRBV2 combines with J gene TRBJ2-7; 9 bases agree with TRBD1. The V and J ends lost 4 bases and 1 base, in that order; junction bases with no gene match: 5. Germline V lookup: CDR1 SNHLY, CDR2 FYNNEI. The CDR3 spans 15 residues. CDR3 nucleotide sequence: TGTGCCAGCAGTGGGTGGGGACAGGGATCCTACGAGCAGTACTTC. Amino acid sequence: CASSGWGQGSYEQYF.

This chain joins TRBV6-6 and TRBJ1-1, with TRBD1 as a possible D gene (5 bases). Looked up from germline, CDR1 is MNHNY and CDR2 is SVGAGI (reference sequence). The CDR3 is 14 residues long. V lost 7 bases to trimming and J lost 1 base, with 13 bases between them. CDR3 sequence: CASTKGPRNTEAFF. The CDR3 DNA is TGTGCCAGCACCAAGGGGCCTAGGAACACTGAAGCTTTCTTT.

The rearrangement joins TRBV7-9 to TRBJ2-4; D ambiguous. In germline, CDR1 is SEHNR, CDR2 FQNEAQ (reference sequence). V gave up 1 base and J gave up 3 bases, with 10 bases separating them. The CDR3 is 15 residues long. This CDR3 reads CASSLEVWGKNIQYF. The CDR3 nucleotides are TGTGCCAGCAGCTTAGAGGTCTGGGGCAAAAACATTCAGTACTTC.

V and J are TRBV7-9 and TRBJ2-7; maybe TRBD2 (7 bases). The germline V and J ends were trimmed by 4 bases and 7 bases, with 11 bases remaining between them. Germline-derived CDR1 and CDR2 are SEHNR and FQNEAQ (reference sequence). The CDR3 runs to 12 residues. CDR3 loop: CASSSQGGEQYF. The CDR3 coding sequence is TGTGCCAGCAGCTCACAGGGAGGGGAGCAGTACTTC.

This chain connects TRBV25-1 to TRBJ1-5; D call uncertain. The CDR3 sequence is 14 residues long. Germline V gene sequence: CDR1 MGHDK, CDR2 SYGVNS. Trimming pared 4 bases from V and 1 base from J, leaving 8 bases between. The CDR3 here is CASSAGGSNQPQHF. The DNA for the CDR3 is TGTGCCAGCAGTGCAGGTGGGAGCAATCAGCCCCAGCATTTT. The whole variable domain, remainder taken from reference TRBV25-1 and TRBJ1-5, is EADIYQTPRYLVIGTGKKITLECSQTMGHDKMYWYQQDPGMELHLIHYSYGVNSTEKGDLSSESTVSRIRTEHFPLTLESARPSHTSQYLCASSAGGSNQPQHFGDGTRLSIL.

The chain combines TRBV6-1 with TRBJ2-1, with unresolved D. The V and J ends lost 4 bases and 3 bases respectively, with 7 bases between them. Germline V CDR1 and CDR2: MNHNS, SASEGT. The CDR3 covers 13 residues. CDR3 sequence: CASSGAFYNEQFF. DNA for the CDR3: TGTGCCAGCAGTGGAGCGTTCTACAATGAGCAGTTCTTC.

This clone showed up just once. This CDR3 is also generated by other DNA sequences in the sample. The chain is built from TRBV6-5 and TRBJ2-7, with a tentative D call TRBD2 (6 bases). CDR3 length: 15 amino acids. Trimming removed 2 bases at V and 0 bases at J, with 11 bases between. The germline V gene has CDR1 MNHEY and CDR2 SVGAGI. DNA for the CDR3: TGTGCCAGCAGTTACAGCGGGTCGAGCTCCTACGAGCAGTACTTC. Protein: CASSYSGSSSYEQYF.

The DNA of the CDR3 is TGTGCCAGCACTTCGACCTGGGGGACAGGGCCGATCGAAAAACTGTTTTTT. Protein: CASTSTWGTGPIEKLFF. The chain uses TRBV28 and TRBJ1-4, with 9 bases fitting TRBD1. The ends lost 7 bases at V and 8 bases at J; junction bases unmatched: 17. The CDR3 has 17 amino acids. The germline gives CDR1 MDHEN, CDR2 SYDVKM.

This clone was detected only once. The J gene is TRBJ2-7, the V gene TRBV10-1; no reliable D call. Germline V gene sequence: CDR1 WNHNN, CDR2 SYGVQD (reference sequence). The V and J ends lost 5 bases and 3 bases respectively, with 11 bases between them. The CDR3 loop spans 13 amino acids. The CDR3 reads CASSLSLGYEQYF. The CDR3 coding sequence is TGCGCCAGCAGTTTGTCCTTGGGCTACGAGCAGTACTTC.

The genes are TRBV2 and TRBJ1-4, with TRBD1 matching 7 bases. The germline CDR1 and CDR2 sequences are SNHLY and FYNNEI. Germline trimming cut 6 bases from V and 7 bases from J; bases unmatched to any gene: 8. The CDR3 consists of 14 residues. The CDR3 loop reads CASRVQGTSEKLFF. The CDR3 DNA reads as TGTGCCAGCAGAGTACAGGGGACGAGTGAAAAACTGTTTTTT.

The chain has TRBV5-6 and TRBJ1-1; possible D gene TRBD1, 6 bases. Germline V gives CDR1 SGHDT, CDR2 YYEEEE. The CDR3 is 15 residues long. V dropped 4 bases and J dropped 2 bases, with 15 bases sitting between them. This CDR3 reads CASSPVHRDNTEAFF. The CDR3 nucleotides are TGTGCCAGCAGCCCGGTCCACAGGGATAACACTGAAGCTTTCTTT.

This clone was counted a single time. CDR3 loop: CASSFIGSQETQYF. The CDR3 DNA follows: TGTGCCAGCAGTTTTATCGGGTCCCAAGAGACCCAGTACTTC. This sequence joins TRBV27 and TRBJ2-5; D not certain. The germline V gene encodes CDR1 MNHEY and CDR2 SMNVEV (reference sequence). V dropped 3 bases and J dropped 1 base, with 9 bases sitting between them. CDR3 length: 14 amino acids.

The CDR3 spells CASSARRSNQPQHF. As DNA, the CDR3 is TGTGCCTCCTCAGCTAGACGGAGCAATCAGCCCCAGCATTTT. This rearrangement joins TRBV30 to TRBJ1-5; D not certain. Trimming took off 7 bases at V and 1 base at J, with 14 bases between the two ends. CDR3 length equals 14 residues. Looked up from germline, CDR1 is GTSNPN and CDR2 is SVGIG (reference sequence).

The chain uses TRBV4-2 and TRBJ2-7, with 12 bases that match TRBD2. From germline, CDR1 is LGHNA and CDR2 YNFKEQ. The CDR3 spans 16 residues. V shed 1 base and J 2 bases; nucleotides not matched to a gene: 3. The CDR3 DNA reads TGTGCCAGCAGCCAAGGACTAGCGGGAGTACCCTACGAGCAGTACTTC. Translating gives CASSQGLAGVPYEQYF.

The chain employs TRBV18 and TRBJ2-1; D might be TRBD1 or TRBD2, each matching 6 bases. V shed 2 bases and J shed 5 bases, with 16 bases lying between them. The CDR3 extends over 16 amino acids. CDR1 and CDR2 from the germline V gene are KGHSH and LQKENI. The CDR3 nucleotides read TGTGCCAGCTCACCAGGGGGGACACCATTTGACAATGAGCAGTTCTTC. This translates into CASSPGGTPFDNEQFF.

The chain has TRBV7-9 and TRBJ2-1; the D gene could be TRBD1 or TRBD2 (5 bases each). The V end was cut by 2 bases, the J end by 9 bases, with 20 bases between. The CDR3 runs to 16 residues. Germline-derived CDR1 and CDR2 are SEHNR and FQNEAQ (reference sequence). Written as DNA, the CDR3 is TGTGCCAGCAGCTTACCTAAAGCTGGGGGAGCAAGTGAGCAGTTCTTC. Encoded protein: CASSLPKAGGASEQFF.

The chain uses TRBV7-2 and TRBJ2-3, with D possibly TRBD1 on 6 matching bases. Per the germline V gene, CDR1 is SGHTA and CDR2 is FQGNSA. Trimming removed 2 bases from V and 2 bases from J, with 14 bases in between. This CDR3 is 16 amino acids long. In DNA form, the CDR3 reads TGTGCCAGCAGCTTACTTGGGACACGGGCCACAGATACGCAGTATTTT. Protein sequence: CASSLLGTRATDTQYF. Using reference TRBV7-2 and TRBJ2-3 for the parts outside the CDR3, the full variable domain is GAGVSQSPSNKVTEKGKDVELRCDPISGHTALYWYRQSLGQGLEFLIYFQGNSAPDKSGLPSDRFSAERTGGSVSTLTIQRTQQEDSAVYLCASSLLGTRATDTQYFGPGTRLTVL.

V usage is TRBV4-3 and J usage is TRBJ2-3; the D is unclear. The germline CDR1 and CDR2 sequences are LGHNA and YSLEER. The V end was cut by 5 bases, the J end by 6 bases, with 24 bases between. The CDR3 extends over 17 amino acids. CDR3 residues: CASSSQPRSVNGDTQYF. CDR3 sequence (DNA): TGCGCCAGCAGCTCCCAGCCTCGGAGTGTTAATGGTGATACGCAGTATTTT.

The V gene is TRBV7-6, the J gene TRBJ2-7; perhaps TRBD2 as D (5 bases). This CDR3 contains 13 residues. The germline V gene encodes CDR1 SGHVS and CDR2 FNYEAQ. Trimming pared 0 bases from V and 2 bases from J, leaving 5 bases between. CDR3 bases: TGTGCCAGCAGCTTAGCGAGGGCCTACGAGCAGTACTTC. It codes for CASSLARAYEQYF.

This clone was observed once. This chain uses TRBV5-5 with TRBJ2-4; the D call may be TRBD1 or TRBD2 (5 bases each). CDR3 length: 14 amino acids. V was trimmed by 0 bases and J by 7 bases, leaving 11 bases between them. Per the germline V gene, CDR1 is SGHKS and CDR2 is YYEKEE (reference sequence). CDR3 nucleotides: TGTGCCAGCAGCTTGGGAGGGGTTGGCAACATTCAGTACTTC. It translates to CASSLGGVGNIQYF.

The J gene is TRBJ2-7, the V gene TRBV20-1, with 8 nucleotides matching TRBD2. Per the germline V gene, CDR1 is DFQATT and CDR2 is SNEGSKA (reference sequence). V lost 6 bases to trimming and J lost 8 bases; unmatched junction nucleotides: 6. The CDR3 extends over 11 amino acids. The CDR3 spells CSARSGTQQYF. DNA of the CDR3: TGCAGTGCCCGTAGCGGGACGCAGCAGTACTTC.

In its sample, this clone was seen once. The rearrangement links TRBV5-1 to TRBJ2-1; the D is unclear. CDR1 and CDR2 from the germline V gene are SGHRS and YFSETQ. The CDR3 consists of 14 residues. Trimming removed 5 bases from V and 0 bases from J, with 9 bases in between. The CDR3 bases are TGCGCCAGCAGAATCCAGGACTCCTACAATGAGCAGTTCTTC. It encodes CASRIQDSYNEQFF.

The chain links TRBV19 to TRBJ2-7, with 8 bases matching TRBD2. The junction had 4 bases not matched to a gene; V was cut back by 6 bases and J by 0 bases. The CDR3 consists of 14 residues. The germline V gene encodes CDR1 LNHDA and CDR2 SQIVND (reference sequence). As DNA, the CDR3 is TGTGCCAGTAGCGGTAGCGGGAACTCCTACGAGCAGTACTTC. This translates into CASSGSGNSYEQYF.

This chain links TRBV7-8 with TRBJ2-5; D is possibly TRBD1 (6 bases). CDR1 is SGHVS and CDR2 is FQNEAQ in the germline V gene. The germline V and J ends were trimmed by 7 bases and 8 bases, with 20 bases remaining between them. CDR3 size: 14 residues. CDR3 amino acids: CASTERTARITQYF. The CDR3 DNA follows: TGTGCCAGCACCGAACGGACAGCCAGGATTACCCAGTACTTC.

The chain couples TRBV5-4 to TRBJ2-5; 7 bases are shared with TRBD2. Germline CDR1 SGHNT, CDR2 YYREEE (reference sequence). This CDR3 is built from 15 residues. The trim removed 4 bases at V and 3 bases at J, leaving 9 bases unmatched. CDR3 nucleotide sequence: TGTGCCAGCAGCCGGACTAGTGCTTCGGAAGAGACCCAGTACTTC. Translating it yields CASSRTSASEETQYF.